The clone carrying this T cell receptor (beta chain) came up a few times. Antigen: not known. This entry is derived from a study of T cells after yellow fever vaccination. Whole-study findings and limits: FACS-sorted repertoires might harbor abundant contaminating clonotypes from the bulk population.

A universal primer site and UMIs were added as TCR cDNA was made by 5'RACE template switching. TCRdb redid the calling of the 5' RACE reads with MiXCR, one entry per CDR3 protein. Among around 320,000 distinct CDR3 sequences listed, around 9.3% were seen once. The sequence derives from a man aged 18-30 years who received the YFV17D yellow fever vaccine. Sequenced material: CD4+ T cells sorted from PBMCs, taken 5 days after the yellow fever booster vaccination.

The CDR3 DNA follows: TGTGCCAGCTGCCTCAGCCCCCTACGGACAGCGACTAACTATGGCTACACCTTC. It encodes CASCLSPLRTATNYGYTF. This chain joins TRBV6-2 or TRBV6-3 and TRBJ1-2; tentative D call: TRBD1 (6 bases). Deletions cut 8 bases from V and 0 bases from J, with 25 bases between. Germline V CDR1 and CDR2: MNHEY, SVGEGT. The CDR3 is 18 amino acids.